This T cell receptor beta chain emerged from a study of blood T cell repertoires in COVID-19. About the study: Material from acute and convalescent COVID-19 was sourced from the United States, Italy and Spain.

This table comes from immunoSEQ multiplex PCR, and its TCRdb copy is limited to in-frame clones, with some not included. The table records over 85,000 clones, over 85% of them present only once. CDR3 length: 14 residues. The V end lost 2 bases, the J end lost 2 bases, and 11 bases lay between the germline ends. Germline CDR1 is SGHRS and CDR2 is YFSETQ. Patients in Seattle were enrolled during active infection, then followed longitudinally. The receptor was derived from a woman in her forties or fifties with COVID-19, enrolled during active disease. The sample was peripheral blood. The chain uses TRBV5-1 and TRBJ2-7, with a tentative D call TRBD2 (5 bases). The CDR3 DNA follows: TGCGCCAGCAGCTTAATTCGGGGTCCCTACGAGCAGTACTTC. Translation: CASSLIRGPYEQYF.